Presented here are 10 T cell receptor beta chains from one specimen sequenced in a study of shared clonotypes between healthy human individuals. TCRdb's copy holds only in-frame clones and misses some; the assay was immunoSEQ multiplex PCR. The data hold millions of clones, with over 85% observed a single time. The material sequenced was naive CD4+ T cells sorted from blood. The subset denotes: CD45RA+ positively selected. These receptors were collected from a man between 18 and 35 years old in good health.

The rearrangement uses TRBV11-2 and TRBJ2-1; 10 positions match TRBD2. Trimming at V came to 0 bases and at J to 10 bases, leaving 6 bases not matched to a gene. CDR1 SGHAT and CDR2 FQNNGV come from the germline V gene. The CDR3 has 15 residues. The DNA of the CDR3 is TGTGCCAGCAGCTTAGAATCTAGCGGGAGATGGGAGCAGTTCTTC. Protein sequence: CASSLESSGRWEQFF.

This sequence joins TRBV7-9 and TRBJ2-1, with a weak D call TRBD2 (5 bases). The CDR3 loop spans 15 amino acids. Trimming shortened V by 5 bases and J by 6 bases, and 17 bases separated the two germline ends. Per the germline V gene, CDR1 is SEHNR and CDR2 is FQNEAQ (reference sequence). The CDR3 sequence is CASSLDSGVFNEQFF. The CDR3 nucleotides are TGTGCCAGCAGCCTTGATTCCGGGGTCTTCAATGAGCAGTTCTTC.

CDR3 sequence reads: CASSPKTGRGTEAFF. Here the CDR3 DNA reads TGTGCCAGCAGCCCCAAGACAGGGAGGGGCACTGAAGCTTTCTTT. This chain links TRBV5-8 with TRBJ1-1; 7 nucleotides line up with TRBD1. J gave up 4 bases and V 4 bases, and 10 bases lay outside the gene matches. The germline V gene encodes CDR1 SGHTS and CDR2 YDEGEE. The CDR3 covers 15 residues.

The rearrangement links TRBV10-3 to TRBJ1-2; D remains unclear. With 8 bases removed from V and 7 bases from J, the gap between germline ends came to 11 bases. CDR3 length: 11 amino acids. The germline gives CDR1 ENHRY, CDR2 SYGVKD. CDR3 DNA sequence: TGTGCCATCTCTCTTGGACCTGGCTACACCTTC. Translation gives CAISLGPGYTF.

Concerning this clone itself: Other nucleotide sequences from this sample produce the same CDR3. This chain links TRBV20-1 with TRBJ2-5, with TRBD1 as a possible D gene (5 bases). The end of the DNA is better explained by TRBJ2-7, so the J call may be wrong. This CDR3 is built from 11 residues. Germline CDR1 reads DFQATT; CDR2 reads SNEGSKA (reference sequence). The CDR3 nucleotides read TGCAGTGCTAGGGACAACTACGAGCAGTACTTC. Translated, it gives CSARDNYEQYF.

The rearrangement joins TRBV7-9 to TRBJ2-5; 11 nucleotides align to TRBD1. Per germline, CDR1 SEHNR and CDR2 FQNEAQ (reference sequence). Trimming cost V 5 bases and J 5 bases; bases outside gene matches: 4. This CDR3 has 14 amino acids. In DNA form, the CDR3 reads TGTGCCAGCAGCGCGGGACAGGGGGGCGAGACCCAGTACTTC. Amino acid sequence: CASSAGQGGETQYF.

The chain carries TRBV4-3 and TRBJ2-5, with D possibly TRBD2 on 5 matching bases. Trimming stripped 0 bases from V and 9 bases from J, with 11 bases between. The CDR3 has 13 amino acids. Germline values: CDR1 LGHNA, CDR2 YSLEER. The CDR3 spells CASSQDGSGSQYF. Written as DNA, the CDR3 is TGCGCCAGCAGCCAAGATGGTTCGGGGTCCCAGTACTTC.

The chain employs TRBV5-4 and TRBJ1-1, with D tentatively TRBD1 (6 bases). V gave up 0 bases and J gave up 1 base, with 10 bases separating them. The CDR3 spans 15 residues. Germline V lookup: CDR1 SGHNT, CDR2 YYREEE (reference sequence). The CDR3 protein is CASSLGGLGNTEAFF. The CDR3, as DNA: TGTGCCAGCAGCTTGGGGGGGCTGGGGAACACTGAAGCTTTCTTT.

The rearrangement joins TRBV2 to TRBJ2-3, with 10 bases identical to TRBD2. The length of the CDR3 is 15 residues. With V trimmed by 5 bases and J by 1 base, 3 bases remained unmatched. Germline-derived CDR1 and CDR2 are SNHLY and FYNNEI. The CDR3 region has the DNA TGTGCCAGCAGTCGGACTAGCGGAGGCACAGATACGCAGTATTTT. Amino acids: CASSRTSGGTDTQYF.

The chain links TRBV10-3 to TRBJ1-1; the match to TRBD1 covers 7 bases. V was clipped by 10 bases and J by 3 bases; unmatched bases: 11. Germline values: CDR1 ENHRY, CDR2 SYGVKD. The CDR3 loop spans 14 amino acids. The CDR3 DNA follows: TGTGCCACCCACCAAGCGACAGGGCACACTGAAGCTTTCTTT. It codes for CATHQATGHTEAFF.